Listed below are T cell receptor beta chains from one sample, sequenced in a study of STAT5B mutations in CD4+ large granular lymphocyte leukemia. Method: immunoSEQ multiplex PCR; TCRdb's copy keeps in-frame clones and lacks some. The table shows about 34,000 clones, with approximately 90% occurring only once. The sample comprised CD4+ T cells from blood buffy coats. Receptors were obtained from a human donor in good health. CDR3s include the opening cysteine and the closing phenylalanine or tryptophan. D genes are given only for firm matches. The size of a clone is reported for some rows only, either as once, few or many, or as a class for expanded clones.

d_gene: -; v_gene: TRBV9; j_gene: TRBJ1-1; abundance: -; CDR3nt: TGTGCCAGCAGCGCCCAGGGAGCCCTGAACACTGAAGCTTTCTTT; CDR3aa: CASSAQGALNTEAFF
d_gene: -; v_gene: TRBV7-2; j_gene: TRBJ2-3; abundance: -; CDR3nt: TGTGCCAGCAGCTTAGCGCTAGGGGAGACAGATACGCAGTATTTT; CDR3aa: CASSLALGETDTQYF
d_gene: -; v_gene: TRBV7-5; j_gene: TRBJ1-2; abundance: -; CDR3nt: TGTGCCAGAAGCCGACGACCCAATTCCCCATCTTTCTTC; CDR3aa: CARSRRPNSPSFF
d_gene: TRBD1; v_gene: TRBV12-5; j_gene: TRBJ1-5; abundance: -; CDR3nt: TGTGCTAGTGACAGGGGACGTAATCAGCCCCAGCATTTT; CDR3aa: CASDRGRNQPQHF
d_gene: -; v_gene: TRBV27; j_gene: TRBJ2-1; abundance: -; CDR3nt: TGTGCCAGCAGGACCTTTAACGGGGATGAGCAGTTCTTC; CDR3aa: CASRTFNGDEQFF
d_gene: TRBD1; v_gene: TRBV5-1; j_gene: TRBJ2-5; abundance: -; CDR3nt: TGCGCCAGCAGCCGGACAGGGGTAGGGACCCAGTACTTC; CDR3aa: CASSRTGVGTQYF
d_gene: TRBD1; v_gene: TRBV5-1; j_gene: TRBJ1-1; abundance: once; CDR3nt: TGCGCCAGCAGCTTGGGGGCCCCCCTGGGGACAGGACTCACTGAAGCTTTCTTT; CDR3aa: CASSLGAPLGTGLTEAFF
d_gene: -; v_gene: TRBV7-2; j_gene: TRBJ2-7; abundance: once; CDR3nt: TGTGCCAGCAGCTTAGGGGGGCCCAATTCCTACGAGCAGTACTTC; CDR3aa: CASSLGGPNSYEQYF
d_gene: -; v_gene: TRBV30; j_gene: TRBJ2-5; abundance: -; CDR3nt: TGTGCCTGGAGTGTACCGGAGACCCAGTACTTC; CDR3aa: CAWSVPETQYF
d_gene: -; v_gene: TRBV7-2; j_gene: TRBJ2-7; abundance: -; CDR3nt: TGTGCCAGCAGCTTAGAGGGACCTCTTTTCTACGAGCAGTACTTC; CDR3aa: CASSLEGPLFYEQYF
d_gene: -; v_gene: TRBV7-6; j_gene: TRBJ2-7; abundance: -; CDR3nt: TGTGCCAGCAGCTCCCGGGACTTTTACGAGCAGTACTTC; CDR3aa: CASSSRDFYEQYF
d_gene: -; v_gene: TRBV29-1; j_gene: TRBJ1-1; abundance: -; CDR3nt: TGCAGCGTTAGAAGACCGGGAGTAGACACTGAAGCTTTCTTT; CDR3aa: CSVRRPGVDTEAFF
d_gene: -; v_gene: TRBV7-3; j_gene: TRBJ2-2; abundance: few; CDR3nt: TGTGCCAGCAGCCCTCTCGACAGCAGAGGGGAGCTGTTTTTT; CDR3aa: CASSPLDSRGELFF
d_gene: TRBD1; v_gene: TRBV6-5; j_gene: TRBJ2-1; abundance: -; CDR3nt: TGTGCCAGCAGCGGGACAGGGGGCTTAGGTGAGCAGTTCTTC; CDR3aa: CASSGTGGLGEQFF
d_gene: TRBD2; v_gene: TRBV14; j_gene: TRBJ2-3; abundance: once; CDR3nt: TGTGCCAGCAGTCTCTTCCGTGCGGGAGGTAGCACAGATACGCAGTATTTT; CDR3aa: CASSLFRAGGSTDTQYF
d_gene: -; v_gene: TRBV16; j_gene: TRBJ2-5; abundance: -; CDR3nt: TGTGCCAGCAGCCAATTACGAGTTCAAGAGACCCAGTACTTC; CDR3aa: CASSQLRVQETQYF
d_gene: TRBD1; v_gene: TRBV6-5; j_gene: TRBJ1-1; abundance: -; CDR3nt: TGTGCCAGCAGGAGGACAGGGGGGTCCACTGAAGCTTTCTTT; CDR3aa: CASRRTGGSTEAFF
d_gene: -; v_gene: TRBV6-5; j_gene: TRBJ1-2; abundance: -; CDR3nt: TGTGCCAGCAGTTACGGAAGGGCGGGTGATGGCTACACCTTC; CDR3aa: CASSYGRAGDGYTF
d_gene: -; v_gene: TRBV5-1; j_gene: TRBJ1-4; abundance: -; CDR3nt: TGCGCCACCGCGGACAGCGTAAATGAAAAACTGTTTTTT; CDR3aa: CATADSVNEKLFF